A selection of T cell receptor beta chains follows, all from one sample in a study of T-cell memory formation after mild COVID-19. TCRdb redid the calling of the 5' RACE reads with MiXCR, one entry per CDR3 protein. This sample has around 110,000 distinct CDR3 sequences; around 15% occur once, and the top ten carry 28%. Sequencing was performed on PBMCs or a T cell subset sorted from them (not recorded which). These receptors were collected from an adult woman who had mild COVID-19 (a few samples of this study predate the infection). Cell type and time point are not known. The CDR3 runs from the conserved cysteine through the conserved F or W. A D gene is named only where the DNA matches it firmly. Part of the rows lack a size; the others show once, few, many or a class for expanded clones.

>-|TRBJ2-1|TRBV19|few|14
TGTGCCAGTAGTATAGCAGGGTTTGGTAATGAGCAGTTCTTC
CASSIAGFGNEQFF
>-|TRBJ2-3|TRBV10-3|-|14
TGTGCCATCAGTGGAGAGTGGGAACTAGATACGCAGTATTTT
CAISGEWELDTQYF
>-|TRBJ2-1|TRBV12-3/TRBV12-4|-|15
TGTGCCAGCAGCCCTCTAGAGCCAGCCTACAATGAGCAGTTCTTC
CASSPLEPAYNEQFF
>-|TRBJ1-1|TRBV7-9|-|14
TGTGCCAGCAGCCAATCAACAGGGCCTCTTGAAGCTTTCTTT
CASSQSTGPLEAFF
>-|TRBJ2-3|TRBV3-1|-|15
TGTGCCAGCAGCCAAGTGGCTAGCGGCACAGATACGCAGTATTTT
CASSQVASGTDTQYF
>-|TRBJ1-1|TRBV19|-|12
TGTGCCAGTAGTCGGGGGGCCGCTGAAGCTTTCTTT
CASSRGAAEAFF
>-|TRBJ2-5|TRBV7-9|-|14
TGTGCCAGCAGCTTAGTTGGCGGGTCAGAGACCCAGTACTTC
CASSLVGGSETQYF
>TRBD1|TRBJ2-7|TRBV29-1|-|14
TGCAGCGTTGTGGGACAGGGGGAATCCTACGAGCAGTACTTC
CSVVGQGESYEQYF
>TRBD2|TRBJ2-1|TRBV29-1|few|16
TGCAGCGTTGAGGGGGGTATAGCGGGAGTCTACAATGAGCAGTTCTTC
CSVEGGIAGVYNEQFF
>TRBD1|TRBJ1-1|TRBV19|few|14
TGTGCCAGTAGTTATGGGACAGGGAACACTGAAGCTTTCTTT
CASSYGTGNTEAFF
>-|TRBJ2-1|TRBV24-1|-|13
TGTGCCACCAGTGACACACATAGAAATGAGCAGTTCTTC
CATSDTHRNEQFF
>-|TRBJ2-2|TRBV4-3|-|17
TGCGCCAGCAGCCTCTCGGTGCTCCCTTCGGGAACCGGGGAGCTGTTTTTT
CASSLSVLPSGTGELFF
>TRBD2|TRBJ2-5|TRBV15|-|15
TGTGCCACCAGCAGTAGCGGGGGGCCAGGAGAGACCCAGTACTTC
CATSSSGGPGETQYF
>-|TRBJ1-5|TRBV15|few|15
TGTGCCACCAGCAGAGTTGGATCGGGAAGGGAGCCCCAGCATTTT
CATSRVGSGREPQHF
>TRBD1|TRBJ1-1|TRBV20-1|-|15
TGCAGTGCTAGGACCCCGGGACAGGCGAACACTGAAGCTTTCTTT
CSARTPGQANTEAFF
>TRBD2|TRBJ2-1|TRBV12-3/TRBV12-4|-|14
TGTGCCAGCAGCCCAAGCGGGAGCCTCGATGAGCAGTTCTTC
CASSPSGSLDEQFF
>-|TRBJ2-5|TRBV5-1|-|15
TGCGCCAGCAGCTTGAATGACAGGCACCAAGAGACCCAGTACTTC
CASSLNDRHQETQYF
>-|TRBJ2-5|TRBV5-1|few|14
TGCGCCAGCAGCTTGGCTTCGGGTGGAGAGACCCAGTACTTC
CASSLASGGETQYF
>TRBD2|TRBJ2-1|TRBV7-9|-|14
TGTGCCAGCAGCTTTCCGGGACTAGAGGTTGAGCAGTTCTTC
CASSFPGLEVEQFF
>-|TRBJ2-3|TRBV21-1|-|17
TGTGACAGCAGCAACCCGGACAGGGGGCGAAGCACAGATACGCAGTATTTT
CDSSNPDRGRSTDTQYF
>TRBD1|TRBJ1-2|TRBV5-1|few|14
TGCGCCAGCAGCAACGGACAGGGGACTTATGGCTACACCTTC
CASSNGQGTYGYTF
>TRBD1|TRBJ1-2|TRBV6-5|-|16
TGTGCCAGCAGTTACTCTAGTGACAGGGCCCTATATGGCTACACCTTC
CASSYSSDRALYGYTF
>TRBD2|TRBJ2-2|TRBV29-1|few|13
TGCAGCGGACTAGCAGGAAACACCGGGGAGCTGTTTTTT
CSGLAGNTGELFF
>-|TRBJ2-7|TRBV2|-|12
TGTGCCAGCAAGGGGGTCGCCTACGAGCAGTACTTC
CASKGVAYEQYF
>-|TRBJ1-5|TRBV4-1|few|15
TGCGCCAGCAGCGTCCGGGACGGGATTAATCAGCCCCAGCATTTT
CASSVRDGINQPQHF
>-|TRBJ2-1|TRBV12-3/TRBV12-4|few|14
TGTGCCAGCAGTTTTTCCAGCTCCTACAATGAGCAGTTCTTC
CASSFSSSYNEQFF
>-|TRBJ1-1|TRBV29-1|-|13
TGCAGCGTGATTGAGGGGCGGAACACTGAAGCTTTCTTT
CSVIEGRNTEAFF
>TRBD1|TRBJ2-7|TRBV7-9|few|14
TGTGCCAGCAGCCCCCGGGACAGGGGATACGAGCAGTACTTC
CASSPRDRGYEQYF
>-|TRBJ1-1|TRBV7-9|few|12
TGTGCCAGCACCGGGGGTTTTACTGAAGCTTTCTTT
CASTGGFTEAFF
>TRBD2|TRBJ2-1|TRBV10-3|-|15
TGTGCCATCAGGTCGAGCGGGAGAGTCGACAATGAGCAGTTCTTC
CAIRSSGRVDNEQFF
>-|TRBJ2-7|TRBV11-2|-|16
TGTGCCAGCAGCTTAGATATCTCCAGGGACGCCTACGAGCAGTACTTC
CASSLDISRDAYEQYF
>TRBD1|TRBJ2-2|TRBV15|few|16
TGTGCCACCACCCCCGGGACAGGGGTAAACACCGGGGAGCTGTTTTTT
CATTPGTGVNTGELFF
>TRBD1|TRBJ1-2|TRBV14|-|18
TGTGCCAGCAGCCGGTGGGAACCGACAGGGACATCTAACTATGGCTACACCTTC
CASSRWEPTGTSNYGYTF
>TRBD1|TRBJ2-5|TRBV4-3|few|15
TGCGCCAGCAGCCAAGGACAGGGGGCGGCGGAGACCCAGTACTTC
CASSQGQGAAETQYF
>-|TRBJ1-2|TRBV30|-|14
TGTGCCTGGAGTGTATTCGAACATCTTCATGGCTACACCTTC
CAWSVFEHLHGYTF
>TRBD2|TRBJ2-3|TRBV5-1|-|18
TGCGCCAGCAGCTTGGGGCTAGCGGGGGGGCCTAAGACAGATACGCAGTATTTT
CASSLGLAGGPKTDTQYF
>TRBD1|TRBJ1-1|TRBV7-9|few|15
TGTGCCAGCAGCCTGGGACAGGGGGCGGACACTGAAGCTTTCTTT
CASSLGQGADTEAFF
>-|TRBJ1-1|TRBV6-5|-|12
TGTGCCAGCAGCCGATGGGACACTGAAGCTTTCTTT
CASSRWDTEAFF
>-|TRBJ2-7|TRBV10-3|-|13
TGTGCCATCAGAGAGGGAAGCTCCTACGAGCAGTACTTC
CAIREGSSYEQYF
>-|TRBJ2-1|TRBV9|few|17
TGTGCCAGCAGCGTATCCTTCGACAGTAGGGCGGACAATGAGCAGTTCTTC
CASSVSFDSRADNEQFF
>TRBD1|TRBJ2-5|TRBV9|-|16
TGTGCCAGCAGCCCAGGGGACAGCTCTCTCCAAGAGACCCAGTACTTC
CASSPGDSSLQETQYF
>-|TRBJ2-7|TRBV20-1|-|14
TGCAGTGCTCGCAGGAGGGATTGGTCTGGAGAGCAGTACTTC
CSARRRDWSGEQYF
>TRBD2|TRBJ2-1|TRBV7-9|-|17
TGTGCCAGCAGCTTAGCAGCGGGAGGGCTAGGTAGGAATGAGCAGTTCTTC
CASSLAAGGLGRNEQFF
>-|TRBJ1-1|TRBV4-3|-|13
TGCGCCAGCAGCTTAAAAGGGGACACTGAAGCTTTCTTT
CASSLKGDTEAFF
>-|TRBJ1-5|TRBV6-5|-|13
TGTGCCAGCAGGAAAGAGGGGAATCAGCCCCAGCATTTT
CASRKEGNQPQHF
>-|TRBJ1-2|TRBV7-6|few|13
TGTGCCAGCAGCTTTTTAGACGCAGAAGGCTACACCTTC
CASSFLDAEGYTF
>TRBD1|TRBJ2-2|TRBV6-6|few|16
TGTGCCAGCAGTCATCCGGACAGGGGGGACACCGGGGAGCTGTTTTTT
CASSHPDRGDTGELFF
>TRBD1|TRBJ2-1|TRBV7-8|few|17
TGTGCCAGCAGCGTCGGACAGGGCGTATTCACCTACAATGAGCAGTTCTTC
CASSVGQGVFTYNEQFF
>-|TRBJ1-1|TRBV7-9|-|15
TGTGCCAGCAGCTTAGTCCCCGACAAACACACTGAATCTTTCTTT
CASSLVPDKHTESFF
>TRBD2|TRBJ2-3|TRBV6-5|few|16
TGTGCCAGCAGTTACGGGACTAGCGGGGGTTCAGATACGCAGTATTTT
CASSYGTSGGSDTQYF
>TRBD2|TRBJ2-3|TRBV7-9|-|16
TGTGCCAGCAGCTGGTCTAGCGGGCCTAGCACAGATACGCAGTATTTT
CASSWSSGPSTDTQYF
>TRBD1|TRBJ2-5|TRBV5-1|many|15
TGCGCCAGCAGCGGCGGACAGGGGGCGCGAGAGACCCAGTACTTC
CASSGGQGARETQYF